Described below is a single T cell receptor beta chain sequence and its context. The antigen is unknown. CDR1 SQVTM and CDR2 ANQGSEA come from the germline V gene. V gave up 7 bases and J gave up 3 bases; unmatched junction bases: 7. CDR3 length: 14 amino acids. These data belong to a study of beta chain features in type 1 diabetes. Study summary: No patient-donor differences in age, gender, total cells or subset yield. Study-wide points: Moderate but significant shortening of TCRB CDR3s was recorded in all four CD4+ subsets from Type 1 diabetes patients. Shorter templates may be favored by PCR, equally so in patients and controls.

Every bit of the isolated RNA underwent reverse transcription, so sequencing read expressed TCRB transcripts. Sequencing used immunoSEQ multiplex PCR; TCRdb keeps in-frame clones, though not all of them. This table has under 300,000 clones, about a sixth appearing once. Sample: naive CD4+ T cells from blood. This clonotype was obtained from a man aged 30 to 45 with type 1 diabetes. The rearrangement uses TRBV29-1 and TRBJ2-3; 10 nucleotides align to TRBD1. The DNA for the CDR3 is TGCAGCGGGAGTCGGGGACAGGGGACAGATACGCAGTATTTT. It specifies CSGSRGQGTDTQYF.